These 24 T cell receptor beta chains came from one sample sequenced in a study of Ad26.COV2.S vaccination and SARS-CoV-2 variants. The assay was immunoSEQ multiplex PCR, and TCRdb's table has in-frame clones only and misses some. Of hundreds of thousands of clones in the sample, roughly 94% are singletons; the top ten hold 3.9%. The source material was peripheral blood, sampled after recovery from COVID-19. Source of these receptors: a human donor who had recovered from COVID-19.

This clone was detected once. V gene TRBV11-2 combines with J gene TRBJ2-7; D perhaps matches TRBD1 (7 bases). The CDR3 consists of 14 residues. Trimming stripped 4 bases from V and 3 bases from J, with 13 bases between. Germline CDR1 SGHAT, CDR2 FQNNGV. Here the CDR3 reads CASSSNRGGYEQYF. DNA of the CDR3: TGTGCCAGCAGCTCGAACAGGGGAGGCTACGAGCAGTACTTC.

CDR3 DNA sequence: TGTGCCAGCAGTGGGGGCTTCGGGTTCGGGAATCAGCCCCAGCATTTT. Translating it yields CASSGGFGFGNQPQHF. The J gene is TRBJ1-5, the V gene TRBV2; TRBD1 might be the D (5 bases). CDR1 is SNHLY and CDR2 is FYNNEI in the germline V gene. Trimming removed 4 bases at V and 4 bases at J, with 17 bases between. The CDR3 runs to 16 residues. Filled out from reference TRBV2 and TRBJ1-5, the complete variable domain reads EPEVTQTPSHQVTQMGQEVILRCVPISNHLYFYWYRQILGQKVEFLVSFYNNEISEKSEIFDDQFSVERPDGSNFTLKIRSTKLEDSAMYFCASSGGFGFGNQPQHFGDGTRLSIL.

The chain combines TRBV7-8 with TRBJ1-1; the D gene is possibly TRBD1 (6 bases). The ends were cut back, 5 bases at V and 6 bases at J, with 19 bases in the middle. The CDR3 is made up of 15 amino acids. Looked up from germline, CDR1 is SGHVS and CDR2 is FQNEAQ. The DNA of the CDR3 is TGTGCCAGCAGCCTCACCACAGGGAGTATGGCTGAAGCTTTCTTT. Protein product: CASSLTTGSMAEAFF.

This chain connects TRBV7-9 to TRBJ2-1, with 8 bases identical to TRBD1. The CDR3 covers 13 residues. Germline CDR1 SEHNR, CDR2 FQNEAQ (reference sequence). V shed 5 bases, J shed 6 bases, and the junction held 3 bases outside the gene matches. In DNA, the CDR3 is TGTGCCAGCAGCGTAACAGGGGGCAATGAGCAGTTCTTC. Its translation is CASSVTGGNEQFF.

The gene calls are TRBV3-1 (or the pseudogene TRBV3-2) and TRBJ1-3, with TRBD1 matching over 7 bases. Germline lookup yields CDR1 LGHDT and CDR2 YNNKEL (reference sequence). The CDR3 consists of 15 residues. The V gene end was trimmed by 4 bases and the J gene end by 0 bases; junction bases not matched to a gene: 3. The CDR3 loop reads CASSLGQNSGNTIYF. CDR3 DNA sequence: TGTGCCAGCAGCCTGGGACAGAACTCTGGAAACACCATATATTTT.

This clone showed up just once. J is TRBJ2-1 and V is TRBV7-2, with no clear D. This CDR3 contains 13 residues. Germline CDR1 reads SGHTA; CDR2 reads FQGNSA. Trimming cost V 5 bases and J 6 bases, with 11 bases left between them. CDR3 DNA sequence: TGTGCCAGCAGCACAAGGTCGGTCAATGAGCAGTTCTTC. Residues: CASSTRSVNEQFF.

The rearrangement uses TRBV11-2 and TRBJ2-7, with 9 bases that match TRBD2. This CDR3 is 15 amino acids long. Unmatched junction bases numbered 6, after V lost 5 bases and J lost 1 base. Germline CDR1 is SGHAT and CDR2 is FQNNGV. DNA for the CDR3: TGTGCCAGCAGCGCTGCTAGCGGGGTGTCCTACGAGCAGTACTTC. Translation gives CASSAASGVSYEQYF.

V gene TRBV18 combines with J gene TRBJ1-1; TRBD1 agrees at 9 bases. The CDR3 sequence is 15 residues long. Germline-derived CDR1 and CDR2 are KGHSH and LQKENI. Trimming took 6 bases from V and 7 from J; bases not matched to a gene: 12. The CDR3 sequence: CASSPDRTGAREAFF. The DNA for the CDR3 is TGTGCCAGCTCGCCCGACCGGACAGGGGCCCGTGAAGCTTTCTTT.

The chain's CDR3 is CASSPPDSPNSPLHF. The CDR3 DNA sequence: TGTGCCAGCTCACCACCGGACAGTCCTAATTCACCCCTCCACTTT. The V gene is TRBV18, the J gene TRBJ1-6; perhaps TRBD1 as D (6 bases). From germline, CDR1 is KGHSH and CDR2 LQKENI. V dropped 0 bases and J dropped 6 bases, with 9 bases sitting between them. The CDR3 extends over 15 amino acids.

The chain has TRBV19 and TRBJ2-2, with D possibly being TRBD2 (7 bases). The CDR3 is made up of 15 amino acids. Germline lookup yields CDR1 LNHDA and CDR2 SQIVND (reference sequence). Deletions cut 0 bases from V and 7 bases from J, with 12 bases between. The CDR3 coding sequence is TGTGCCAGTAGTATAGACGGGGGGCTGGTCGGGGAGCTGTTTTTT. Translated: CASSIDGGLVGELFF.

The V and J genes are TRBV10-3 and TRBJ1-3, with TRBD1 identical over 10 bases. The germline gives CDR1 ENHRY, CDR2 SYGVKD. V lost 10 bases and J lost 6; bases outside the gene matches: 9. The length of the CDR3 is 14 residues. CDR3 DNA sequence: TGTGCCAGCTCACGCGGGACAGGGGAAAACACCATATATTTT. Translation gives CASSRGTGENTIYF.

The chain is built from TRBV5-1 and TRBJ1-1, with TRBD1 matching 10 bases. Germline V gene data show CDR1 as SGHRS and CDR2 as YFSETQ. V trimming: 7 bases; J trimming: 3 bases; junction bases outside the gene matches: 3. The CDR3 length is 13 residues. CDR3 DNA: TGCGCCAGCGCCGGGACAGGGGACACTGAAGCTTTCTTT. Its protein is CASAGTGDTEAFF.

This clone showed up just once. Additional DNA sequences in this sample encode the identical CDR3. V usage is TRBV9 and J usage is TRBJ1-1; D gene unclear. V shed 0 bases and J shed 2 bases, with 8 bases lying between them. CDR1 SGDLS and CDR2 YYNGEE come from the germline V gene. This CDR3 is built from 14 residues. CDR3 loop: CASSVGSLNTEAFF. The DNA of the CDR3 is TGTGCCAGCAGCGTAGGATCGCTCAACACTGAAGCTTTCTTT.

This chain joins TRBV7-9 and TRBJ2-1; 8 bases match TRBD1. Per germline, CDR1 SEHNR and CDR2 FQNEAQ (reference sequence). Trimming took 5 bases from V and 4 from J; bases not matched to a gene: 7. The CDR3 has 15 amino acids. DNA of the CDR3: TGTGCCAGCAGCCAGGGGGCAGCGGGTTACAATGAGCAGTTCTTC. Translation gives CASSQGAAGYNEQFF.

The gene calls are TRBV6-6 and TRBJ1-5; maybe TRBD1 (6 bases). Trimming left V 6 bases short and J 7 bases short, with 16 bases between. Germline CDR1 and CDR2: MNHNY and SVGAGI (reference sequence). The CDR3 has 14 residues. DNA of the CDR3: TGTGCCAGCAGCGCAGGAGGGGGAGGCCAGCCCCAGCATTTT. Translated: CASSAGGGGQPQHF.

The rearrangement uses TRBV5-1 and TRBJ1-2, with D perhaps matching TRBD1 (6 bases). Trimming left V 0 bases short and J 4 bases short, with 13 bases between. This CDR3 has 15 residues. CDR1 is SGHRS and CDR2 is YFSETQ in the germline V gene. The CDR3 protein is CASSLVGGGGYGYTF. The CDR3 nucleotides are TGCGCCAGCAGCTTGGTAGGGGGAGGCGGCTATGGCTACACCTTC.

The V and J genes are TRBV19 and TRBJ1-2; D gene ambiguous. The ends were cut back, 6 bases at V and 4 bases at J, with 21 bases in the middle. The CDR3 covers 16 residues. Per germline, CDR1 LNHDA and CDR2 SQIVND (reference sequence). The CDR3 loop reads CASRGLRGGLLYGYTF. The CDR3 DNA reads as TGTGCCAGTAGAGGCCTCCGAGGCGGATTACTCTATGGCTACACCTTC.

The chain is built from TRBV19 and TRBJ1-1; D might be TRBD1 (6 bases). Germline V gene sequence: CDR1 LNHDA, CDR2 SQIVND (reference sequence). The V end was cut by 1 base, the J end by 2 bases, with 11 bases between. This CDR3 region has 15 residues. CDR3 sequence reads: CASSIGSGGNTEAFF. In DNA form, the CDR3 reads TGTGCCAGTAGTATAGGATCGGGGGGCAACACTGAAGCTTTCTTT.

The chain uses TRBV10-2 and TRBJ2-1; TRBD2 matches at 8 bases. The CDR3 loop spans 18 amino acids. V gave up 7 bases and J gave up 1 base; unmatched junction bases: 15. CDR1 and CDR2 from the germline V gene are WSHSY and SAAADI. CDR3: CASTQGSGGPPSYNEQFF. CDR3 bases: TGCGCCAGCACCCAAGGCTCGGGGGGGCCGCCATCCTACAATGAGCAGTTCTTC.

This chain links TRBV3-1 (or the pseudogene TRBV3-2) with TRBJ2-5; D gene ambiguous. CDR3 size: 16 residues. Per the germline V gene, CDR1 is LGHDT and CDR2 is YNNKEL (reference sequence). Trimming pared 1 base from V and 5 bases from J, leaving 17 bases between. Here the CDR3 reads CASSQALGLVGETQYF. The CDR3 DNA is TGTGCCAGCAGCCAAGCGCTCGGGCTTGTAGGGGAGACCCAGTACTTC.

The CDR3 sequence: CASSQPVSGELFF. Written as DNA, the CDR3 is TGTGCCAGCAGCCAACCCGTTTCCGGGGAGCTGTTTTTT. This chain connects TRBV7-9 to TRBJ2-2; no definite D call. The CDR3 length is 13 residues. Germline lookup yields CDR1 SEHNR and CDR2 FQNEAQ (reference sequence). V was shortened by 5 bases and J by 6 bases, with 10 bases between the two germline ends. Full variable domain (rest looked up from reference TRBV7-9 and TRBJ2-2): DTGVSQNPRHKITKRGQNVTFRCDPISEHNRLYWYRQTLGQGPEFLTYFQNEAQLEKSRLLSDRFSAERPKGSFSTLEIQRTEQGDSAMYLCASSQPVSGELFFGEGSRLTVL.

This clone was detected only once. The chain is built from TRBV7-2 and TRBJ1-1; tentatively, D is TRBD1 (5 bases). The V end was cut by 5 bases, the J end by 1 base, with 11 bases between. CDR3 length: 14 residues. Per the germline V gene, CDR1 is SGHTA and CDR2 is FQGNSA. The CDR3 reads CASSTYRRNTEAFF. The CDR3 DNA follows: TGTGCCAGCAGCACGTACAGGCGGAACACTGAAGCTTTCTTT.

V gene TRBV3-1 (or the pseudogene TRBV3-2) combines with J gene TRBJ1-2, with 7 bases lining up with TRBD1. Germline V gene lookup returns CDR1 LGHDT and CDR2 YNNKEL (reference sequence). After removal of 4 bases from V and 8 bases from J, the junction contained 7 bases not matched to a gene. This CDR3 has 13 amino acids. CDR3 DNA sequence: TGTGCCAGCAGCCCACAGGGGACGGGAGGCTACACCTTC. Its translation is CASSPQGTGGYTF.

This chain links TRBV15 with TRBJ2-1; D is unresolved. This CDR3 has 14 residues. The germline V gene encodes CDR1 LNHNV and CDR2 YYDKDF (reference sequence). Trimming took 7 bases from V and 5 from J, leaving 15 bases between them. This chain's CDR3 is CATMVGGSNNEQFF. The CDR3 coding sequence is TGTGCCACCATGGTAGGCGGATCCAACAATGAGCAGTTCTTC.